This is a list of T cell receptor beta chains from one sample in a study of circulating and synovial CD4+ cells in juvenile arthritis. The protocol was immunoSEQ multiplex PCR, while the TCRdb copy is restricted to in-frame clones and leaves out a portion. The table has around 35,000 clones, nearly 97% seen once. The sample was CD4+ T cells from blood. Every receptor here comes from a human donor with juvenile idiopathic arthritis. The CDR3 runs from the conserved cysteine through the conserved F or W. A D gene is named only where the DNA matches it firmly. A clone size is listed for some rows: how often the clone was seen (once, few, many), or a class if it is expanded.

size	D	V	J	DNA	CDR3
-	-	TRBV30	TRBJ2-2	TGTGCCTGGAGTAGCACACGGACGGTGGGGAGAATCACCGGGGAGCTGTTTTTT	CAWSSTRTVGRITGELFF
once	TRBD1	TRBV28	TRBJ2-4	TGTGCCAGCAGTCAGGGGGTCAAAAACATTCAGTACTTC	CASSQGVKNIQYF
-	TRBD1	TRBV9	TRBJ1-5	TGTGCCAGCAGCCCCCCCCGAATTGACAGGACAGGCCAGCCCCAGCATTTT	CASSPPRIDRTGQPQHF
-	-	TRBV25-1	TRBJ2-6	TGTGCCAGCAGTTCCAATCAAGCCCTTACGTCTGGGGCCAACGTCCTGACTTTC	CASSSNQALTSGANVLTF
-	-	TRBV2	TRBJ1-1	TGTGCCAGCAGTAAGGGGGAAGGTGAAGCTTTCTTT	CASSKGEGEAFF
once	TRBD2	TRBV7-7	TRBJ2-3	TGTGCTAGCAGCGACGGACTAGCGGGTAGCACAGATACGCAGTATTTT	CASSDGLAGSTDTQYF
-	TRBD2	TRBV4-3	TRBJ2-2	TGCGCCAGCAGCCAAGGGACTAGCGGGGGGGCCGGCACCGGGGAGCTGTTTTTT	CASSQGTSGGAGTGELFF
-	-	TRBV28	TRBJ1-1	TGTGCCAGCAGTTTATCCAAATGGGGTTTCGCGGGCACTGAAGCTTTCTTT	CASSLSKWGFAGTEAFF
-	TRBD2	TRBV10-1	TRBJ2-1	TGCGCCAGCAGTGAAAGGGCTAGCGGGAGGGACAATGAGCAGTTCTTC	CASSERASGRDNEQFF
-	TRBD2	TRBV7-9	TRBJ2-3	TGTGCCAGCAGCCCATTAGCGGGGGCCCCGGATACGCAGTATTTT	CASSPLAGAPDTQYF
-	TRBD1	TRBV18	TRBJ2-6	TGTGCCAGCTCATCCGACAGGGGCTCTGGGGCCAACGTCCTGACTTTC	CASSSDRGSGANVLTF
-	-	TRBV11-3	TRBJ2-1	TGTGCCAGCAGCTTGACTAGTCGACCCCACAATGAGCAGTTCTTC	CASSLTSRPHNEQFF
-	-	TRBV30	TRBJ1-4	TGTGCCTGGAGTGCGGGGGGGATCAATGAAAAACTGTTTTTT	CAWSAGGINEKLFF
-	-	TRBV27	TRBJ1-6	TGTGCCAGCAAGTACAGGGAGGGGAATTCCCCCCTCCACTTT	CASKYREGNSPLHF
-	-	TRBV2	TRBJ1-1	TGTGCCAGCGGCCTTAGTGAGGCTAAAAACACTGAAGCTTTCTTT	CASGLSEAKNTEAFF
-	-	TRBV29-1	TRBJ2-7	TGCAGCGTTGCCTTGGACAGCTCCGAGCAGTACTTC	CSVALDSSEQYF